This T cell receptor (beta chain) was profiled in a study of breast tumors, draining lymph nodes, adjacent tissues. Study-level results: Tumor and nontumor repertoires were significantly more similar in luminal-like than in basal-like breast cancer. Tumor repertoires ranked between lymph nodes and nontumor tissue in diversity, with V and J gene preferences.

Remarks on this clonotype: Its cognate antigen is unknown.

Germline V gene sequence: CDR1 KGHSH, CDR2 LQKENI. V lost 2 bases to trimming and J lost 0 bases, with 4 bases between them. The CDR3 covers 13 residues. TCRdb analysed the multiplex PCR reads with MiXCR anew, one entry per CDR3 protein. The data contain some 17,000 distinct CDR3 sequences, nearly 45% of them singletons. Sequenced input: tumor-adjacent breast tissue. The TCR was taken from a female donor with breast cancer. Some clones in this sample may be carry-over from other donors' samples. The rearrangement links TRBV18 to TRBJ1-2; no definite D call. The CDR3 loop is CASSPESNYGYTF. The CDR3 DNA reads TGTGCCAGCTCACCAGAATCTAACTATGGCTACACCTTC.